The rows below give T cell receptor beta chains drawn from one sample of a study of blood T cell repertoires in COVID-19. Repertoires were generated with immunoSEQ multiplex PCR, while TCRdb's copy carries only in-frame clones and drops some. The data show around 250,000 clones, with 86% seen just once and 5.5% to 6.5% held by the top ten. Sequencing used peripheral blood. These receptors were taken from a woman aged 80 or older with COVID-19, enrolled during active disease. Both conserved end residues are part of each CDR3. Each record gives: V gene, clone size, CDR3 protein. The size entry is marked missing in some rows and otherwise reads once, few, many or a size class.

>TRBV7-9|NA
CASSLGDSPEQYF
>TRBV3-1/TRBV3-2|few
CASSQPGPSSPYGYTF
>TRBV19|NA
CASSIGGGSTDTQYF
>TRBV15|once
CATSPGTGGIYEQYF
>TRBV19|NA
CASSYGETNYGYTF
>TRBV18|NA
CASSPTGGGSYNEQFF
>TRBV10-3|NA
CATAGTSAPTDTQYF
>TRBV7-9|NA
CASSLDGRGGETQYF
>TRBV7-9|NA
CASRPTTNTGELFF
>TRBV19|once
CASTPVWGRGHTEAFF
>TRBV6-2/TRBV6-3|NA
CASSIQAFYEQYF
>TRBV6-2/TRBV6-3|NA
CASSYPGGNEQFF
>TRBV5-1|NA
CASSHGTGGNTIYF
>TRBV18|NA
CASSPPGRGGTDTQYF
>TRBV29-1|once
CSVTTGGLNTEAFF
>TRBV5-1|NA
CASRFETGELFF